These 23 T cell receptor beta chains came from one sample sequenced in a study of Tregs in tolerant kidney transplant recipients. Clones were sequenced by immunoSEQ multiplex PCR, and TCRdb holds only the in-frame ones, with some missing. The sample holds 200,000 to 300,000 clones, around 82% seen once. Sequenced input: CD4+ T cells from blood. Receptors originate from a human donor in good health.

This chain uses TRBV5-8 with TRBJ2-7, with D possibly TRBD2 on 6 matching bases. The CDR3 consists of 16 residues. The germline V gene has CDR1 SGHTS and CDR2 YDEGEE. V dropped 4 bases and J dropped 0 bases, with 17 bases sitting between them. Here the CDR3 DNA reads TGTGCCAGCAGCCCCGCGGGCGGGACCCCCTCCTACGAGCAGTACTTC. This sequence encodes CASSPAGGTPSYEQYF.

V is TRBV10-2 and J is TRBJ2-5, with D unresolved. Judging by the DNA end, TRBJ2-7 fits better; the J call may be wrong. CDR3 length: 15 residues. CDR1 and CDR2 from the germline V gene are WSHSY and SAAADI. CDR3 in amino acids: CASSGGLQNLYEQYF. CDR3 sequence (DNA): TGCGCCAGCAGTGGTGGGTTGCAGAACCTCTACGAGCAGTACTTC.

This clone was seen more than once but under ten times. This chain connects TRBV5-4 to TRBJ2-1; D unresolved. This CDR3 spans 13 amino acids. V was trimmed by 4 bases and J by 2 bases, leaving 7 bases between them. The V gene's germline CDR1 is SGHNT and CDR2 YYREEE (reference sequence). The DNA for the CDR3 is TGTGCCAGCAGCGGCAGGCCCTACAATGAGCAGTTCTTC. Protein: CASSGRPYNEQFF.

This clone was recorded a few times. This chain uses TRBV6-5 with TRBJ1-4; D might be TRBD1 (5 bases). Per the germline V gene, CDR1 is MNHEY and CDR2 is SVGAGI. Trimming shortened V by 6 bases and J by 8 bases, and 10 bases separated the two germline ends. CDR3 length: 12 amino acids. CDR3 sequence: CASSPSGEKLFF. The DNA of the CDR3 is TGTGCCAGCAGCCCCTCAGGGGAAAAACTGTTTTTT.

The V gene is TRBV11-2, the J gene TRBJ1-2; 8 bases line up with TRBD1. Germline CDR1 is SGHAT and CDR2 is FQNNGV. The CDR3 has 15 residues. The V and J ends lost 3 bases and 0 bases, in that order; junction bases with no gene match: 3. CDR3 protein: CASSFSTGANYGYTF. DNA for the CDR3: TGTGCCAGCAGCTTCTCGACAGGGGCTAACTATGGCTACACCTTC.

In its sample, this clone was seen once. The rearrangement uses TRBV19 and TRBJ1-5; 7 bases fit TRBD1. Germline CDR1 reads LNHDA; CDR2 reads SQIVND (reference sequence). The V gene end was trimmed by 7 bases and the J gene end by 2 bases; junction bases not matched to a gene: 8. CDR3 length equals 15 residues. The DNA of the CDR3 is TGTGCCAGTAACCCTACAGGGGCCGGCAATCAGCCCCAGCATTTT. Encoded protein: CASNPTGAGNQPQHF.

The chain uses TRBV2 and TRBJ1-6; D ambiguous. The CDR3 has 14 amino acids. CDR1 SNHLY and CDR2 FYNNEI come from the germline V gene. The V end lost 1 base, the J end lost 9 bases, and 10 bases lay between the germline ends. CDR3 DNA sequence: TGTGCCAGCAGTGAAGACGGATTGAGTTCACCCCTCCACTTT. The encoded protein is CASSEDGLSSPLHF.

This chain connects TRBV7-9 to TRBJ1-4, with D possibly being TRBD1 (5 bases). The CDR3 loop spans 15 amino acids. Deletions cut 5 bases from V and 3 bases from J, with 13 bases between. The germline gives CDR1 SEHNR, CDR2 FQNEAQ (reference sequence). The CDR3 sequence is CASSLWGEANEKLFF. The CDR3, as DNA: TGTGCCAGCAGCCTCTGGGGGGAGGCTAATGAAAAACTGTTTTTT.

This chain connects TRBV9 to TRBJ1-1, with a tentative D call TRBD1 (6 bases). Trimming cost V 4 bases and J 1 base, with 8 bases left between them. The CDR3 consists of 13 residues. Germline V gene lookup returns CDR1 SGDLS and CDR2 YYNGEE. The CDR3 bases are TGTGCCAGCAGCTGGGACACGAACACTGAAGCTTTCTTT. This gives the protein CASSWDTNTEAFF.

This clone was detected only once. The V gene is TRBV12-5, the J gene TRBJ2-3, with D perhaps given as TRBD1 or TRBD2 (7 bases each). This CDR3 is 17 amino acids long. Between the trimmed V and J ends, which lost 5 bases and 6 bases, there was a span of 24 bases. Looked up from germline, CDR1 is LGHNT and CDR2 is FRNRAP. In DNA form, the CDR3 reads TGTGCTAGTGGTCCCACCCTGGGAGGGGGCGATGCGGATACGCAGTATTTT. Translation gives CASGPTLGGGDADTQYF.

Written as DNA, the CDR3 is TGTGCCAGTACCGACGGATCCCTGGGGCAGTTCTTC. Protein sequence: CASTDGSLGQFF. This rearrangement joins TRBV19 to TRBJ2-1; D unclear. The CDR3 is 12 residues long. Looked up from germline, CDR1 is LNHDA and CDR2 is SQIVND (reference sequence). The V gene lost 7 bases and the J gene lost 12 bases, with 16 bases spanning the gap. The full variable domain, completed using reference TRBV19 and TRBJ2-1, is DGGITQSPKYLFRKEGQNVTLSCEQNLNHDAMYWYRQDPGQGLRLIYYSQIVNDFQKGDIAEGYSVSREKKESFPLTVTSAQKNPTAFYLCASTDGSLGQFFGPGTRLTVL.

V usage is TRBV2 and J usage is TRBJ1-6; 9 bases align to TRBD1. Germline CDR1 and CDR2: SNHLY and FYNNEI. The CDR3 sequence is 15 residues long. V was pared by 6 bases and J by 8 bases, with 8 bases of the junction left unmatched. CDR3: CASRDGQGIHSPLHF. In DNA, the CDR3 is TGTGCCAGCAGGGATGGACAGGGGATCCATTCACCCCTCCACTTT.

A single count supports this clone. The chain is built from TRBV7-6 and TRBJ1-1; D might be TRBD1 (5 bases). The CDR3 is made up of 14 amino acids. V was shortened by 3 bases and J by 4 bases, with 12 bases between the two germline ends. CDR1 and CDR2 (germline): SGHVS, FNYEAQ. The CDR3 DNA sequence: TGTGCCAGCAGCTTCGGGCGGGGGAGCACTGAAGCTTTCTTT. As protein: CASSFGRGSTEAFF.

The V and J genes are TRBV29-1 and TRBJ1-1; D uncertain. This CDR3 comprises 13 residues. Germline-derived CDR1 and CDR2 are SQVTM and ANQGSEA. V lost 7 bases and J 1 base, leaving 13 bases between the germline ends. Here the CDR3 DNA reads TGCAGCGGGCGCTACGAGACGAACACTGAAGCTTTCTTT. This gives the protein CSGRYETNTEAFF. Drawing the rest from reference TRBV29-1 and TRBJ1-1, the complete variable domain is SAVISQKPSRDICQRGTSLTIQCQVDSQVTMMFWYRQQPGQSLTLIATANQGSEATYESGFVIDKFPISRPNLTFSTLTVSNMSPEDSSIYLCSGRYETNTEAFFGQGTRLTVV.

The chain recombines TRBV6-5 with TRBJ1-1; D remains ambiguous. The V end lost 2 bases, the J end lost 5 bases, and 9 bases lay between the germline ends. The CDR3 is 13 amino acids. Per the germline V gene, CDR1 is MNHEY and CDR2 is SVGAGI. CDR3 sequence reads: CASSYVPGTEAFF. As DNA, the CDR3 is TGTGCCAGCAGTTACGTCCCGGGAACTGAAGCTTTCTTT.

This rearrangement joins TRBV18 to TRBJ1-2; possibly TRBD1 for D (6 bases). The CDR3 totals 14 residues. CDR1 is KGHSH and CDR2 is LQKENI in the germline V gene. V was clipped by 0 bases and J by 7 bases, with 12 bases between them. In DNA, the CDR3 is TGTGCCAGCTCACCACCGACAGGTATCCCTGGCTACACCTTC. It is translated as CASSPPTGIPGYTF.

The chain links TRBV19 to TRBJ1-5; maybe TRBD1 (6 bases). Germline-derived CDR1 and CDR2 are LNHDA and SQIVND (reference sequence). This CDR3 contains 14 residues. With 11 bases removed from V and 2 bases from J, the gap between germline ends came to 16 bases. CDR3 amino acids: CAQTSRGGNQPQHF. As DNA, the CDR3 is TGTGCCCAGACTAGCAGGGGAGGCAATCAGCCCCAGCATTTT.

V usage is TRBV9 and J usage is TRBJ2-3, with D possibly matching TRBD2 (5 bases). The length of the CDR3 is 14 residues. CDR1 SGDLS and CDR2 YYNGEE come from the germline V gene. Trimming took off 3 bases at V and 6 bases at J, with 14 bases between the two ends. The DNA of the CDR3 is TGTGCCAGCAGCGCCGCAGACCGGGGTGATACGCAGTATTTT. Its protein is CASSAADRGDTQYF.

The CDR3 DNA reads as TGTGCCAGCAGCGCGAGGGGGACAGGGGGCTATGAAAATCAGCCCCAGCATTTT. Amino acids: CASSARGTGGYENQPQHF. J is TRBJ1-5 and V is TRBV9, with 12 positions matching TRBD1. This CDR3 contains 18 residues. Germline-derived CDR1 and CDR2 are SGDLS and YYNGEE. Trimming at V came to 3 bases and at J to 4 bases, leaving 11 bases not matched to a gene. The full variable domain, in which reference TRBV9 and TRBJ1-5 provide the parts outside the CDR3, is DSGVTQTPKHLITATGQRVTLRCSPRSGDLSVYWYQQSLDQGLQFLIQYYNGEERAKGNILERFSAQQFPDLHSELNLSSLELGDSALYFCASSARGTGGYENQPQHFGDGTRLSIL.

This clone was counted between two and nine times. V and J are TRBV5-5 and TRBJ1-3; 9 bases agree with TRBD1. Germline CDR1 and CDR2: SGHKS and YYEKEE (reference sequence). V was clipped by 5 bases and J by 3 bases; unmatched bases: 6. The CDR3 runs to 15 residues. The CDR3 DNA reads TGTGCCAGCAGTAACACAGGGGGCAATGGAAACACCATATATTTT. This encodes CASSNTGGNGNTIYF.

The rearrangement links TRBV14 to TRBJ2-1; D possibly corresponds to TRBD2 (6 bases). This CDR3 has 15 residues. The V and J ends lost 2 bases and 3 bases respectively, with 11 bases between them. Germline V CDR1 and CDR2: SGHDN, FVKESK. The CDR3 protein is CASSQPGGIYNEQFF. The CDR3 DNA is TGTGCCAGCAGCCAACCTGGCGGGATCTACAATGAGCAGTTCTTC.

The chain links TRBV7-3 to TRBJ2-6; 7 nucleotides match TRBD2. The CDR3 consists of 14 residues. Germline V CDR1 and CDR2: SGHTA, FQGTGA. Unmatched junction bases numbered 5, after V lost 8 bases and J lost 4 bases. This CDR3 reads CASAGRVGANVLTF. In DNA form, the CDR3 reads TGTGCCAGCGCGGGGAGGGTAGGGGCCAACGTCCTGACTTTC.

The genes are TRBV4-1 and TRBJ1-1; the match to TRBD1 covers 10 bases. Germline-derived CDR1 and CDR2 are MGHRA and YSYEKL. This CDR3 has 20 residues. V shed 0 bases and J 5 bases; nucleotides not matched to a gene: 18. CDR3 sequence: CASSQDPLVVTGGAKTEAFF. The CDR3 coding sequence is TGCGCCAGCAGCCAAGATCCTTTAGTTGTGACAGGGGGCGCTAAGACTGAAGCTTTCTTT.